Sequencing of this T cell receptor beta chain was carried out in a study of immune evolution from preneoplasia to lung adenocarcinoma. The overall study: HLA loss of heterozygosity: roughly 6.6% AIS, roughly 15% MIA, about 30% ADC, none AAH.

Study conclusions and caveats: Later-stage lesions appeared to have more T cells, more diversity, less clonality.

Of note for this clone: What it binds is unknown.

TCRdb's copy holds only in-frame clones and misses some; the assay was immunoSEQ multiplex PCR. Among some 6,200 clones listed, 78% were seen once. Resections took place in Japan or China from the mid-2010s to the late 2010s. Two lung cancer pathologists independently confirmed each histologic diagnosis. This CDR3 contains 15 residues. The germline V gene encodes CDR1 SGHDT and CDR2 YYEEEE. The V gene end was trimmed by 0 bases and the J gene end by 6 bases; junction bases not matched to a gene: 6. V gene TRBV5-6 combines with J gene TRBJ1-1; 9 nucleotides agree with TRBD1. Source material: FFPE lung adenocarcinoma in situ tissue. This clonotype was sampled from an older donor with lung adenocarcinoma. The CDR3 sequence: CASSLGGTGYAEAFF. The CDR3 coding sequence is TGTGCCAGCAGCTTGGGTGGGACAGGGTATGCTGAAGCTTTCTTT.